This T cell receptor (beta chain) was captured in a study of blood T cell repertoires in COVID-19. For the study at large: Whether acute or convalescent, the COVID-19 samples came from the United States, Italy and Spain.

Libraries were prepared by immunoSEQ multiplex PCR; TCRdb keeps only in-frame clonotypes and omits some of them. The sample includes around 340,000 clones, roughly nine tenths of them seen just once. Germline CDR1 MNHEY, CDR2 SVGAGI. Trimming stripped 8 bases from V and 3 bases from J, with 11 bases between. This CDR3 comprises 12 residues. The receptor was derived from a woman in her sixties or seventies with COVID-19, enrolled during active disease. The chain employs TRBV6-5 and TRBJ2-7, with D perhaps matching TRBD1 (6 bases). The source material was peripheral blood. The CDR3 reads CASGRGLYEQYF. For the CDR3, the DNA is TGTGCCAGCGGCAGGGGCCTCTACGAGCAGTACTTC.